In this sample, the clone carrying this T cell receptor (beta chain) turned up many times. These data come from a study of T-cell reconstitution after alpha-beta-depleted transplantation in children. The CDR3 consists of 13 residues. Germline CDR1 reads DFQATT; CDR2 reads SNEGSKA (reference sequence). The V gene end was trimmed by 6 bases and the J gene end by 4 bases; junction bases not matched to a gene: 9. For TCRbeta, the library was prepared with unique molecular identifiers. MiXCR, run by TCRdb on the PCR reads, gives a single entry per CDR3 protein. The sample records approximately 650,000 distinct CDR3 sequences, less than 15% being singletons.

The TCR sequence derives from a girl aged 2 to 9 with congenital amegakaryocytic thrombocytopenia, due to receive a stem cell transplant. The material sequenced was PBMCs, taken before TCRalphabeta/CD19-depleted stem cell transplant. This rearrangement joins TRBV20-1 to TRBJ2-7, with 7 bases fitting TRBD2. Here the CDR3 DNA reads TGCAGTGCGCCACTGGCGGGAGATTACGAGCAGTACTTC. Protein: CSAPLAGDYEQYF.